This T cell receptor (beta chain) was captured by sequencing in a study of long-term antiretroviral therapy in people with HIV. Broader study findings: Across all time points, the repertoire was dominated by clones that expanded before ART. Relative to transplant donor controls, diversity remained lower despite increasing after ART.

As for this clone: The antigen remains unidentified.

Run at survey level, the immunoSEQ assay was version v3.0. What sequencing targeted per sample was 40,000-50,000 T-cell genomes. Sequenced by immunoSEQ multiplex PCR; TCRdb stores in-frame clones only, minus some. The repertoire has 25,000 to 30,000 clones, approximately 81% of them found once; the top ten carry 7% to 9.5%. The CDR3 runs to 14 residues. Germline V gene lookup returns CDR1 KGHSH and CDR2 LQKENI. Trimming pared 1 base from V and 6 bases from J, leaving 11 bases between. Researchers secured at least one pre-ART and at least two post-ART PBMC samples from each donor. The chain employs TRBV18 and TRBJ2-3; a possible D gene is TRBD2 (5 bases). The source material was unsorted PBMCs, sampled about 5 years after starting antiretroviral therapy. This clonotype was obtained from a man aged 40-49 years with HIV. The CDR3 sequence: CASSPRTLVDTQYF. CDR3 in DNA: TGTGCCAGCTCACCACGAACACTAGTCGATACGCAGTATTTT.